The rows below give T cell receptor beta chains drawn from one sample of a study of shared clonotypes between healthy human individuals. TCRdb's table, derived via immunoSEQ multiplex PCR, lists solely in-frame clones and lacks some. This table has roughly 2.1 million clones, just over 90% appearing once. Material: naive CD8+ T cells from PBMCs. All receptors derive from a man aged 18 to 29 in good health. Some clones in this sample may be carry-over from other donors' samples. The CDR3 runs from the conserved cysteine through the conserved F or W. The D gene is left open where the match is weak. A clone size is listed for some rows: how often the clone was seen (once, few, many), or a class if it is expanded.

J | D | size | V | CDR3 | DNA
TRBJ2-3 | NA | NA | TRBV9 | CASSSNLDTQYF | TGTGCCAGCAGCTCGAACTTAGATACGCAGTATTTT
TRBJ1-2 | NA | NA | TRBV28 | CASNPWGEVGYGYTF | TGTGCCAGCAACCCTTGGGGGGAGGTTGGCTATGGCTACACCTTC
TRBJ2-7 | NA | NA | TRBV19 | CASSPVGGGPYEQYF | TGTGCCAGTAGTCCCGTTGGAGGGGGCCCCTACGAGCAGTACTTC
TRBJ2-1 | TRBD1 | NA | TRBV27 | CASSLGPGTGESNEQFF | TGTGCCAGCAGTTTAGGTCCCGGGACAGGGGAGAGCAATGAGCAGTTCTTC
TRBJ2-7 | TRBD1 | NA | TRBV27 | CASTSTGDTYEQYF | TGTGCCAGCACCTCCACAGGGGACACCTACGAGCAGTACTTC
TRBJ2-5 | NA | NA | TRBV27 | CASSLSRGAAETQYF | TGTGCCAGCAGTTTATCGCGGGGCGCGGCAGAGACCCAGTACTTC
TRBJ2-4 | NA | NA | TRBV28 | CASSSSGQRLAKNIQYF | NA
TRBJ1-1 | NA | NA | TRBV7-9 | CASSLLKYRPGLGNTEAFF | TGTGCCAGCAGCTTATTAAAATATCGTCCGGGTTTGGGGAACACTGAAGCTTTCTTT
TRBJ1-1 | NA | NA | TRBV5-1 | CASSTPGEPNTEAFF | TGCGCCAGCAGCACCCCAGGGGAGCCGAACACTGAAGCTTTCTTT
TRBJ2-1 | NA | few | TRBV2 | CASSDELEQFF | TGTGCCAGCAGTGATGAGCTAGAGCAGTTCTTC
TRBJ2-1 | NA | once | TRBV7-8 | CASSAEGSYNEQFF | TGTGCCAGCAGCGCAGAGGGTTCCTACAATGAGCAGTTCTTC
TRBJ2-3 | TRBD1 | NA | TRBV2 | CASSAGQGFTDTQYF | TGTGCCAGCAGTGCCGGACAGGGGTTCACAGATACGCAGTATTTT
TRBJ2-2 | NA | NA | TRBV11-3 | CASSPRDRGTGELFF | TGTGCCAGCAGCCCCCGGGACCGGGGGACCGGGGAGCTGTTTTTT
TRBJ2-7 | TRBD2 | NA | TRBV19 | CASSIRRASGGKISYEQYF | TGTGCCAGTAGTATTCGCCGGGCTAGCGGGGGGAAAATCTCCTACGAGCAGTACTTC
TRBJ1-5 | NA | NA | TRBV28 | CASSFQGPQHF | TGTGCCAGCAGTTTTCAGGGTCCCCAGCATTTT
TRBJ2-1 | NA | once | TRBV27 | CASSSFPFRGEQFF | TGTGCCAGCAGTTCGTTTCCTTTCCGGGGTGAGCAGTTCTTC
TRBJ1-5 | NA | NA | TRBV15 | CATSTGYSNQPQHF | TGTGCCACCAGCACAGGGTATAGCAATCAGCCCCAGCATTTT
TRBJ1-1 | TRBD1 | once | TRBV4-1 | CASSPDRAATEAFF | TGCGCCAGCAGCCCCGACAGGGCTGCCACTGAAGCTTTCTTT
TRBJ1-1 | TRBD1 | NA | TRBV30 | CAWSPRPGQGRPEAFF | TGTGCCTGGAGCCCCCGACCCGGACAGGGTCGGCCTGAAGCTTTCTTT
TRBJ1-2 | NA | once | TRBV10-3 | CAITRDWGENYGYTF | TGTGCCATCACCCGGGATTGGGGGGAAAACTATGGCTACACCTTC
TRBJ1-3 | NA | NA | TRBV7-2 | CASSLVLISGNTIYF | TGTGCCAGCAGCTTGGTGCTAATCTCTGGAAACACCATATATTTT
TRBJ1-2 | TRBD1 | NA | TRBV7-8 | CASSLGDRGRYTF | TGTGCCAGCAGCTTAGGGGACAGGGGCCGCTACACCTTC
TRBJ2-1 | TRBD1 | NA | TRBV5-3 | CARSLVGTGGNEQFF | TGTGCCAGAAGCTTGGTTGGGACAGGGGGCAATGAGCAGTTCTTC
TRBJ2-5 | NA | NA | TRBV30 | CASQSGTSKTQYF | TGTGCCTCGCAGTCCGGGACCTCAAAGACCCAGTACTTC
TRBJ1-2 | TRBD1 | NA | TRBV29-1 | CSAWGQLVGYTF | TGCAGCGCGTGGGGACAGTTGGTCGGCTACACCTTC
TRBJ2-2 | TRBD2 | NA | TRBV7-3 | CASSLRTSGSPSTGELFF | TGTGCCAGCAGCTTAAGAACTAGCGGGAGCCCGTCCACCGGGGAGCTGTTTTTT
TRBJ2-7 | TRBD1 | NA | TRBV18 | CASSPGQGRNEQYF | TGTGCCAGCTCACCCGGACAGGGTAGGAACGAGCAGTACTTC
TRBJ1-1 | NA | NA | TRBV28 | CASSLPTGTRSPTEAFF | TGTGCCAGCAGTTTGCCTACAGGGACGAGGAGTCCCACTGAAGCTTTCTTT
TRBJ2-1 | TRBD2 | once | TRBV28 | CAIRDYQTQFF | TGTGCCATCCGGGACTATCAGACACAGTTCTTC
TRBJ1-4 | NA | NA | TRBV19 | CASSFVAGDPTNEKLFF | TGTGCCAGTAGTTTCGTGGCAGGGGATCCAACTAATGAAAAACTGTTTTTT
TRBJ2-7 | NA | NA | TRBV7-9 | CASSLFGTEQYF | TGTGCCAGCAGCTTATTCGGTACCGAGCAGTACTTC
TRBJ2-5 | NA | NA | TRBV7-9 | CASSLVSVARAQYF | TGTGCCAGCAGCTTAGTATCCGTGGCTAGGGCCCAGTACTTC
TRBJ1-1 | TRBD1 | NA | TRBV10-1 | CASNTTGTEGFSTEAFF | TGCGCCAGCAATACTACAGGGACAGAAGGTTTTAGTACTGAAGCTTTCTTT
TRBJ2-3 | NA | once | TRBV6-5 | CASSRQDTDTQYF | TGTGCCAGCAGCCGACAGGACACAGATACGCAGTATTTT
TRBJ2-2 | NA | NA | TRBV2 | CASASTANTGELFF | TGTGCCAGCGCTTCGACCGCCAACACCGGGGAGCTGTTTTTT
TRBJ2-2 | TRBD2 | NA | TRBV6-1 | CASSVSLTSGVNTGELFF | TGTGCCAGCAGTGTTAGCCTTACTAGCGGGGTGAACACCGGGGAGCTGTTTTTT
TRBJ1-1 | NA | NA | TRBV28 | CASSFLQGNTEAFF | TGTGCCAGCAGTTTTCTGCAGGGGAACACTGAAGCTTTCTTT
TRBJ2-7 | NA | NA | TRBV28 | CASSWAVNYEQYF | TGTGCCAGCAGTTGGGCGGTAAACTACGAGCAGTACTTC
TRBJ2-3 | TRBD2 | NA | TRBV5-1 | CASSSPAGGTDTQYF | TGCGCCAGCAGCTCCCCGGCGGGAGGAACAGATACGCAGTATTTT
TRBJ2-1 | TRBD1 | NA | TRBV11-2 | CASSEGTGLNNEQFF | TGTGCCAGCAGCGAGGGGACAGGGCTCAACAATGAGCAGTTCTTC
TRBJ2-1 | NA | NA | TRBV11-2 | CASSWGLTLNYNEQFF | TGTGCCAGCAGCTGGGGACTCACACTTAACTACAATGAGCAGTTCTTC